This TCR beta chain stems from a study of T cells in localized non-small cell lung cancer (dated by TCRdb to 2020 to 2021). General notes on the study: The study analyzed T cell repertoires of 236 early-stage NSCLC patients, comparing tumors and uninvolved tumor-adjacent lungs. The cohort comprised roughly 230 treatment-naïve NSCLC patients with resected, localized lung tumors. NSCLC patients had a mean age of roughly 66 years, and 129 were male and about a hundred female. The study at large found these results: Because the study design was exploratory, TCR variables were selected using unadjusted p-values without false-discovery rate correction. Higher T cell density in blood was associated with longer overall survival, whereas higher clonality in adjacent lung was associated with shorter survival. Because multi-region tumor sequencing was not performed, intratumor heterogeneity could not be ruled out. A median of around 62 of the top 100 tumor clones turned up in the paired uninvolved adjacent lung, and approximately 30 of those clones also ranked among the top 100 of that same adjacent lung. Uninvolved tumor-adjacent lung showed the highest T cell clonality, higher than tumor, which suggests more focused antigenic responses in the uninvolved tumor-adjacent lung.

The immunoSEQ Assay was used to sequence TCR beta CDR3 regions from DNA. The original methods were these. To compute T cell density, TCR beta template counts were normalized to usable DNA, which was estimated by amplifying housekeeping genes. The preseqR package was used to estimate richness by extrapolating to 400,000 templates for PBMC samples and to 120,000 templates for tissue samples. Clonality was defined by subtracting Pielou's evenness from one. To identify tissue-enriched TCRs, differential abundance testing was run on productive amino-acid clonotypes with a minimum total count of 5 and an alpha of 0.1. The Jaccard Index and the Morisita Overlap Index were used to measure repertoire overlap between compartments. GLIPH clustered TCR beta CDR3s with public tetramer-defined viral CDR3s; viral motifs required at least three viral sequences plus V-gene enrichment. Here the immuneACCESS table is served through TCRdb, limited to in-frame sequences with V and J called. Missing clones are a known gap in these copies; in checked studies unresolved V genes cover under half, and the rest lacks a known reason. That table furnishes V, J and clone size, whereas the DNA furnished D and trimming. This sample holds fewer than 25,000 clones; just over 90% were observed only once. 6.9% of the sample is held by the ten biggest clonotypes.

This clone was recorded once. The clone's antigen remains unknown. Per-base qualities were not stored, and no clone one base away is much larger. At diagnosis, tumor, uninvolved tumor-adjacent lung and peripheral blood were collected and then preserved as a mix of FFPE and fresh-frozen material. For TCR repertoire profiling, blood samples were analyzed as peripheral blood mononuclear cells. At the junction V is shortened by 8 bases and J by 9 bases, with 20 bases in between. The CDR3 numbers 14 residues from cysteine through phenylalanine. Of the read, only the CDR3 DNA is kept; its 42 bases are in frame from base 1. CDR1 and CDR2, per the germline V gene, are MNHGY and SAAAGT.

The chain is made from TRBV6-8 and TRBJ2-1; the D gene is possibly TRBD2, with 5 bases matching. The origin of this receptor is a woman between 35 and 75 years old with stage I lung adenocarcinoma. The sequenced sample was peripheral blood, obtained before any cancer treatment. The DNA sequence is TGTGCCAGCGAAGTGATGGAGGCCTGGATTGAGCAGTTCTTC. This sequence encodes CASEVMEAWIEQFF.